These T cell receptor beta chains were read from a single sample in a study of cytomegalovirus exposure and HLA in healthy donors. TCRdb keeps only in-frame clones here, not all; method: immunoSEQ multiplex PCR. This repertoire shows 200,000 to 250,000 clones, around 80% found once; its top ten account for roughly 0.66%. Sequencing was performed on PBMCs. All receptors come from a boy aged 2 to 10 in good health and CMV-seronegative. Each CDR3 is given with its conserved first and last residue. D genes are given only for firm matches. Clone size, where shown, is once, few, many, or a class for clones that have expanded.

clone_size	v_call	j_call	d_call	cdr3_aa	cdr3_nt
.	TRBV13	TRBJ1-1	.	CASSLGVSTEAFF	TGTGCCAGCAGCTTAGGAGTGAGCACTGAAGCTTTCTTT
.	TRBV28	TRBJ2-1	TRBD2	CASLPPSGPWTSGPLYEQFF	TGTGCCAGCCTACCGCCTTCGGGACCCTGGACTAGCGGCCCGTTGTATGAGCAGTTCTTC
.	TRBV10-3	TRBJ1-2	TRBD1	CAISEGTGPSYTF	TGTGCCATCAGTGAGGGGACAGGGCCCTCGTACACCTTC
.	TRBV7-2	TRBJ1-1	.	CASSLRGTMNTEAFF	TGTGCCAGCAGCTTAAGGGGTACCATGAACACTGAAGCTTTCTTT
.	TRBV6-1	TRBJ1-2	.	CASSEIARQTSGYTF	TGTGCCAGCAGTGAAATTGCTCGACAGACCAGCGGCTACACCTTC
few	TRBV7-9	TRBJ2-5	TRBD1	CSSSHDLTGTGIQETQYF	TGTTCCAGCAGCCATGATCTTACCGGGACAGGGATCCAAGAGACCCAGTACTTC
.	TRBV27	TRBJ2-7	.	CASRDTFYEQYF	TGTGCCAGCCGAGACACATTCTACGAGCAGTACTTC
.	TRBV7-9	TRBJ2-1	TRBD2	CASSFVILTSGNYNEQFF	TGTGCCAGCAGCTTCGTTATCCTCACTAGCGGGAACTACAATGAGCAGTTCTTC
once	TRBV29-1	TRBJ2-3	TRBD2	CSVTTSGADTQYF	TGCAGCGTTACGACTAGCGGGGCAGATACGCAGTATTTT
.	TRBV4-2	TRBJ2-7	TRBD2	CASSPRGEVPYEQYF	TGTGCCAGCAGCCCCCGGGGGGAGGTCCCCTACGAGCAGTACTTC
.	TRBV5-8	TRBJ1-5	.	CASSLDSNQPQHF	TGTGCCAGCAGCCTAGACAGCAATCAGCCCCAGCATTTT
.	TRBV29-1	TRBJ2-2	.	CSVEFVEARAGGLFF	TGCAGCGTTGAGTTTGTGGAGGCCCGGGCCGGGGGGCTGTTTTTT
.	TRBV5-1	TRBJ2-3	.	CASSPGSTDTQYF	TGCGCCAGCAGTCCGGGATCCACAGATACGCAGTATTTT
.	TRBV7-9	TRBJ2-5	.	CASSPRSQETQYF	TGTGCCAGCAGCCCCCGGTCCCAAGAGACCCAGTACTTC
.	TRBV7-8	TRBJ2-5	.	CASTGETQYF	TGTGCCAGCACAGGGGAGACCCAGTACTTC
few	TRBV19	TRBJ1-1	TRBD1	CASSNSRGDTEAFF	TGTGCCAGTAGTAACAGCAGGGGGGACACTGAAGCTTTCTTT
.	TRBV4-1	TRBJ2-2	.	CASSQDPAGELFF	TGCGCCAGCAGCCAAGATCCCGCCGGGGAGCTGTTTTTT
.	TRBV27	TRBJ2-6	TRBD2	CASRSGGDSGANVLTF	TGTGCCAGCAGGAGCGGGGGGGATTCTGGGGCCAACGTCCTGACTTTC
once	TRBV13	TRBJ2-2	TRBD2	CASSSLTSGGAGTGELFF	TGTGCCAGCAGCTCCTTGACTAGCGGGGGGGCCGGAACCGGGGAGCTGTTTTTT
.	TRBV7-6	TRBJ2-1	TRBD2	CASTIDSGIYNEQFF	TGTGCCAGCACCATAGATAGCGGGATATACAATGAGCAGTTCTTC
few	TRBV13	TRBJ2-2	.	CASSLSYTTGELFF	TGTGCCAGCAGCTTATCCTATACTACCGGGGAGCTGTTTTTT
.	TRBV30	TRBJ2-4	TRBD1	CAWGDRGQEGEYF	TGTGCCTGGGGAGACAGGGGGCAAGAGGGAGAGTACTTC
.	TRBV11-2	TRBJ2-1	.	CASSLSRDPSYNEQFF	TGTGCCAGCAGCTTATCTCGGGATCCCTCCTACAATGAGCAGTTCTTC
.	TRBV29-1	TRBJ2-3	.	CSVGQGYRTDTQYF	TGCAGCGTTGGGCAGGGATATAGGACAGATACGCAGTATTTT
.	TRBV28	TRBJ1-6	.	CASSRGAGVHNSPLHF	TGTGCCAGCAGCCGGGGGGCGGGGGTTCATAATTCACCCCTCCACTTT
once	TRBV7-8	TRBJ1-2	TRBD1	CASSLGQGRGGYTF	TGTGCCAGCAGCTTAGGACAGGGGCGGGGTGGCTACACCTTC
few	TRBV5-1	TRBJ2-1	.	CASSRDSSYNEQFF	TGCGCCAGCAGCCGGGACTCATCCTACAATGAGCAGTTCTTC
.	TRBV5-4	TRBJ2-5	TRBD1	CASSINRGTETQYF	TGTGCCAGCAGCATAAACAGGGGTACAGAGACCCAGTACTTC
few	TRBV6-1	TRBJ1-5	.	CASGGRQPQHF	TGTGCCAGCGGCGGTCGTCAGCCCCAGCATTTT
.	TRBV19	TRBJ2-7	.	CASSREGLAEQYF	TGTGCCAGTAGTAGAGAGGGTTTAGCCGAGCAGTACTTC
.	TRBV25-1	TRBJ2-7	.	CASSELSGSSYEQYF	TGTGCCAGCAGTGAACTATCAGGGTCCTCCTACGAGCAGTACTTC
few	TRBV6-5	TRBJ1-1	TRBD1	CASSWDRGPTEAFF	TGTGCCAGCAGTTGGGACAGGGGGCCCACTGAAGCTTTCTTT
.	TRBV30	TRBJ1-2	.	CAWTPWTDYGYTF	TGTGCCTGGACCCCTTGGACAGACTATGGCTACACCTTC
.	TRBV13	TRBJ2-7	TRBD1	CASSLYLTGGTYEQYF	TGTGCCAGCAGCTTATATTTGACAGGGGGTACCTACGAGCAGTACTTC
.	TRBV5-6	TRBJ2-5	TRBD2	CASSLREALAETQYF	TGTGCCAGCAGCTTGCGGGAGGCGCTAGCAGAGACCCAGTACTTC
.	TRBV6-5	TRBJ2-1	TRBD2	CASRMPGLPYNEQFF	TGTGCCAGCAGGATGCCGGGACTACCATACAATGAGCAGTTCTTC
.	TRBV9	TRBJ2-4	TRBD2	CASSPFGGGAKNIQYF	TGTGCCAGCAGCCCCTTTGGGGGGGGAGCCAAAAACATTCAGTACTTC
.	TRBV29-1	TRBJ2-7	TRBD2	CSVGTSTYEQYF	TGCAGCGTGGGGACTAGCACCTACGAGCAGTACTTC
.	TRBV2	TRBJ2-3	.	CASIKRDTQYF	TGTGCCAGTATAAAGAGGGATACGCAGTATTTT
.	TRBV7-2	TRBJ2-2	TRBD2	CASSLSLLAGGPTGELFF	TGTGCCAGCAGCTTATCCCTGCTAGCGGGAGGGCCCACCGGGGAGCTGTTTTTT
.	TRBV15	TRBJ1-2	.	CATSRDKGGNYGYTF	TGTGCCACCAGCAGAGATAAAGGCGGTAACTATGGCTACACCTTC
.	TRBV19	TRBJ1-1	.	CASSIEAGDTEAFF	TGTGCCAGTAGTATCGAGGCGGGCGACACTGAAGCTTTCTTT
.	TRBV7-9	TRBJ1-1	.	CASSSAGGVVLDTEAFF	TGTGCCAGCAGCTCCGCGGGGGGCGTAGTTCTGGACACTGAAGCTTTCTTT
.	TRBV6-6	TRBJ1-1	.	CASSFGTMNTEAFF	TGTGCCAGCAGCTTTGGCACCATGAACACTGAAGCTTTCTTT
once	TRBV27	TRBJ2-7	TRBD1	CASRTGTDLWEQYF	TGTGCCAGCAGGACCGGGACAGACCTCTGGGAGCAGTACTTC